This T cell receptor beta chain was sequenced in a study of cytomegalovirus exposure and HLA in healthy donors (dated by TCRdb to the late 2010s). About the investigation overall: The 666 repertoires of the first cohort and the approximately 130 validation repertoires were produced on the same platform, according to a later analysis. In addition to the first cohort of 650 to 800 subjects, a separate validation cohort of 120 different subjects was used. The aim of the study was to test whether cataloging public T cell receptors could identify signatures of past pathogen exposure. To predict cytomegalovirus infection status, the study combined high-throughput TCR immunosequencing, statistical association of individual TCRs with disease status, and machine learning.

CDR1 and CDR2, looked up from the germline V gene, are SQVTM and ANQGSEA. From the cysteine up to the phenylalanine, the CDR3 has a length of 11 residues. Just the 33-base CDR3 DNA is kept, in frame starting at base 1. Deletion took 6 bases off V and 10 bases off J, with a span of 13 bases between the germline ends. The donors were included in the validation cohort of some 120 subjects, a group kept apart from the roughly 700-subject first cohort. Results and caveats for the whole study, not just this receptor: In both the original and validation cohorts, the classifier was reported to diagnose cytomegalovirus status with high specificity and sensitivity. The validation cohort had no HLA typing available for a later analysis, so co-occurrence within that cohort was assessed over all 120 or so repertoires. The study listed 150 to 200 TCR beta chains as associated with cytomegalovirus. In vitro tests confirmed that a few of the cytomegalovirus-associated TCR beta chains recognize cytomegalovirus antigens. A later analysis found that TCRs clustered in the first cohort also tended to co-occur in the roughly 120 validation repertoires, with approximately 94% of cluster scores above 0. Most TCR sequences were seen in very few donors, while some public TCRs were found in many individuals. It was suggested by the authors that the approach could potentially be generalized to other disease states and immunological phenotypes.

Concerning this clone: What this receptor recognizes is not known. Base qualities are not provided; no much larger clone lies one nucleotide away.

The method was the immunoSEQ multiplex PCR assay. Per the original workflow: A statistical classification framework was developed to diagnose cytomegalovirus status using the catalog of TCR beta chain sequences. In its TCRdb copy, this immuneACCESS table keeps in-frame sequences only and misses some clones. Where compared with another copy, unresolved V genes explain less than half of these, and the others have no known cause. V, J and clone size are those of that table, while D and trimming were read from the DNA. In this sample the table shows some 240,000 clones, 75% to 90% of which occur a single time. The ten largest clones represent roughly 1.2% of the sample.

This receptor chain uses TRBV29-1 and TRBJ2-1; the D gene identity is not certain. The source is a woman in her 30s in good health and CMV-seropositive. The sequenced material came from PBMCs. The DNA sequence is TGCAGCGTCACACCCTCGGAGGAGCAGTTCTTC. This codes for CSVTPSEEQFF.